A single T cell receptor (beta chain) is shown here with its context. Relative to the germline gene, one junction end is altered; a read error may explain this. Assay: immunoSEQ multiplex PCR; the TCRdb copy retains only in-frame clones and omits some. The sample shows under 300,000 clones, 80% to 95% of them seen only once. This specimen belongs to a study of T cell responses to AZD1222 COVID-19 vaccine. CDR3 length equals 18 residues. Germline V lookup: CDR1 SEHNR, CDR2 FQNEAQ (reference sequence). Sequenced here: peripheral blood, sampled on day 0 of AZD1222 vaccination. The chain couples TRBV7-9 to TRBJ2-7; TRBD2 agrees at 9 bases. This sequence originates from an adult in good health. As DNA, the CDR3 is TGTGCCAGCGGCGAGAAGTACGCCAACAGCAAGGGACTAGCTGGCAGAGCCTTC. Translation gives CASGEKYANSKGLAGRAF.